The present T cell receptor beta chain was sequenced within a study of post-analysis software for immune sequencing data. Broader study findings: Patients showed TRBV5-6, TRBV5-1 and TRBV20-1 among roughly 5 TRBV segments more frequent than in controls. Versus controls, multiple sclerosis patients showed significantly lower diversity (normalized Chao1).

The library was made from cDNA and included unique molecular identifiers. TCRdb reprocessed the PCR reads via MiXCR and lists one record per CDR3 protein. The data show a few hundred thousand distinct CDR3 sequences, with 34% seen just once and about 6% held by the top ten. Concerning this clonotype: Its target is unknown.

With 5 bases removed from V and 0 bases from J, the gap between germline ends came to 14 bases. The CDR3 covers 16 residues. The germline gives CDR1 SGHTA, CDR2 FQGNSA. Sequenced input: blood. The rearrangement uses TRBV7-2 and TRBJ2-1, with D unclear. The sequence was collected from a girl under 18 with multiple sclerosis. Here the CDR3 reads CASSPLGRSSYNEQFF. The CDR3 DNA reads TGTGCCAGCAGCCCGCTCGGACGGAGCTCCTACAATGAGCAGTTCTTC.